This entry is about one T cell receptor (beta chain). Its cognate antigen is unknown. The data belong to a study of STAT5B mutations in CD4+ large granular lymphocyte leukemia. Study results and limitations: Main leukemic clonotypes were patient-specific, but about 25% appeared at low frequency elsewhere. CD4-sorted patient repertoires seemed more clonal than healthy CD4+ repertoires.

The assay was run at survey level. Produced via immunoSEQ multiplex PCR; TCRdb's table is partial and in-frame only. The table shows about 40,000 clones, with around 81% occurring only once. The CDR3 is made up of 14 amino acids. Trimming stripped 0 bases from V and 5 bases from J, with 8 bases between. Per germline, CDR1 MNHNY and CDR2 SVGAGI (reference sequence). The V and J genes are TRBV6-6 and TRBJ1-5; D not resolved. The clonotype comes from a human donor in good health. Sample: CD4+ T cells from blood buffy coats. The CDR3 is CASSYSERHQPQHF. The CDR3 DNA reads as TGTGCCAGCAGTTACTCGGAGAGACATCAGCCCCAGCATTTT.